These 24 T cell receptor beta chains came from one sample sequenced in a study of blood T cell repertoires in COVID-19. TCRdb keeps only in-frame clones here, not all; method: immunoSEQ multiplex PCR. The repertoire consists of 400,000 to 550,000 clones, with 80% to 90% occurring once and the leading ten covering around 4.5%. Material: peripheral blood. These receptors were taken from a woman aged 25 to 39 with acute or convalescent COVID-19.

CDR3 protein: CASSERSRTYNEQFF. CDR3 in DNA: TGTGCCAGCAGTGAAAGGAGTCGGACCTACAATGAGCAGTTCTTC. The rearrangement links TRBV2 to TRBJ2-1; D is undetermined. This CDR3 has 15 residues. Trimming left V 2 bases short and J 2 bases short, with 10 bases between. Per the germline V gene, CDR1 is SNHLY and CDR2 is FYNNEI.

The V and J genes are TRBV19 and TRBJ1-1; D is possibly TRBD1 (5 bases). Germline lookup yields CDR1 LNHDA and CDR2 SQIVND (reference sequence). The CDR3 extends over 15 amino acids. Trimming removed 4 bases from V and 4 bases from J, with 16 bases in between. DNA for the CDR3: TGTGCCAGTAGTAGGGCGGGGCCCACCGGCACTGAAGCTTTCTTT. Translated, it gives CASSRAGPTGTEAFF.

This chain uses TRBV13 with TRBJ2-3; 9 nucleotides match TRBD1. The CDR3 length is 15 residues. Germline-derived CDR1 and CDR2 are PRHDT and FYEKMQ (reference sequence). V lost 0 bases and J lost 5; bases outside the gene matches: 3. The CDR3: CASSLGGQGKDTQYF. The CDR3 DNA reads as TGTGCCAGCAGCTTAGGGGGACAGGGTAAAGATACGCAGTATTTT.

The CDR3 DNA follows: TGTGCCAGTAGACTAGGTACAGGGGTGTGGACTGAAGCTTTCTTT. As protein: CASRLGTGVWTEAFF. This chain uses TRBV19 with TRBJ1-1; 7 bases match TRBD1. The CDR3 contains 15 residues. V was pared by 6 bases and J by 5 bases, with 12 bases of the junction left unmatched. CDR1 and CDR2 (germline): LNHDA, SQIVND (reference sequence).

The V gene is TRBV24-1, the J gene TRBJ2-3, with D maybe TRBD1 (5 bases). Trimming left V 3 bases short and J 4 bases short, with 22 bases between. The germline gives CDR1 KGHDR, CDR2 SFDVKD. The CDR3 length is 18 residues. CDR3 coding DNA: TGTGCCACCAGTGATAATCTTGGGAAGGGGATTGGGCCAGATACGCAGTATTTT. It encodes CATSDNLGKGIGPDTQYF.

This clone came up a few times. This chain joins TRBV5-8 and TRBJ1-5; D call uncertain. The CDR3 runs 11 residues. The ends were cut back, 4 bases at V and 4 bases at J, with 3 bases in the middle. The V gene's germline CDR1 is SGHTS and CDR2 YDEGEE. The CDR3 sequence is CASSLNQPQHF. CDR3 DNA sequence: TGTGCCAGCAGCCTAAATCAGCCCCAGCATTTT.

The V call is TRBV6-2 or TRBV6-3, the J call TRBJ2-7; D unresolved. Germline V gene lookup returns CDR1 MNHEY and CDR2 SVGEGT. This CDR3 is built from 16 residues. V was clipped by 2 bases and J by 2 bases, with 16 bases between them. CDR3 loop: CASSYVGWAAPYEQYF. In nucleotides, the CDR3 is TGTGCCAGCAGTTACGTAGGTTGGGCAGCTCCCTACGAGCAGTACTTC.

V is TRBV5-6 and J is TRBJ1-2; 11 bases match TRBD1. The CDR3 is 13 residues long. Trimming cost V 3 bases and J 7 bases; bases outside gene matches: 2. The germline V gene encodes CDR1 SGHDT and CDR2 YYEEEE. As DNA, the CDR3 is TGTGCCAGCAGCTACGGGACAGGGGGTGGCTACACCTTC. Translation: CASSYGTGGGYTF.

V gene TRBV27 combines with J gene TRBJ1-4, with D tentatively TRBD1 (6 bases). The CDR3 length is 14 residues. V was shortened by 7 bases and J by 7 bases, with 16 bases between the two germline ends. Germline V gives CDR1 MNHEY, CDR2 SMNVEV (reference sequence). The CDR3 sequence: CASKATGLGEKLFF. The CDR3 bases are TGTGCCAGCAAAGCCACAGGGTTGGGTGAAAAACTGTTTTTT.

This chain joins TRBV4-2 and TRBJ2-2; a weak D match, TRBD1 (6 bases). The ends were cut back, 2 bases at V and 5 bases at J, with 12 bases in the middle. The CDR3 is made up of 15 amino acids. Germline values: CDR1 LGHNA, CDR2 YNFKEQ. The CDR3 DNA sequence: TGTGCCAGCAGCCAACTTGCAGGGGTGACCGGGGAGCTGTTTTTT. Translated: CASSQLAGVTGELFF.

V gene TRBV19 combines with J gene TRBJ1-6; no firm D call. V was cut by 3 bases and J by 8 bases, with 23 bases left in between. Germline V gene data show CDR1 as LNHDA and CDR2 as SQIVND (reference sequence). This CDR3 has 18 residues. The CDR3 here is CASSIAVGPDYEDSPLHF. DNA of the CDR3: TGTGCCAGTAGTATTGCTGTAGGCCCCGATTATGAGGATTCACCCCTCCACTTT.

The chain uses TRBV5-1 and TRBJ2-7; TRBD1 aligns across 9 bases. J was trimmed by 6 bases and V by 4 bases; bases with no gene match: 11. CDR1 is SGHRS, CDR2 YFSETQ, per germline. The CDR3 has 15 amino acids. The CDR3 DNA is TGCGCCAGCAGCAAGAATTCGGGACAGGGCTCCGAGCAGTACTTC. It specifies CASSKNSGQGSEQYF.

The chain employs TRBV9 and TRBJ1-1; D is unclear. The CDR3 is made up of 13 amino acids. Germline CDR1 is SGDLS and CDR2 is YYNGEE. The V end was cut by 4 bases, the J end by 11 bases, with 18 bases between. The CDR3 sequence: CASSRLWQSRAFF. CDR3 nucleotide sequence: TGTGCCAGCAGCCGTCTGTGGCAATCTAGGGCTTTCTTT.

The chain couples TRBV4-1 to TRBJ2-7; D gene ambiguous. The CDR3 extends over 12 amino acids. Germline lookup yields CDR1 MGHRA and CDR2 YSYEKL. V dropped 4 bases and J dropped 4 bases, with 8 bases sitting between them. As DNA, the CDR3 is TGCGCCAGCAGCCTCGACGGGTACGAGCAGTACTTC. Residues: CASSLDGYEQYF.

Concerning this clone: The sample contains more than one DNA sequence encoding this CDR3. The chain couples TRBV18 to TRBJ2-3; no reliable D call. The germline V and J ends were trimmed by 3 bases and 3 bases, with 7 bases remaining between them. The CDR3 totals 13 residues. Germline V gene lookup returns CDR1 KGHSH and CDR2 LQKENI. The CDR3: CASSPFRTDTQYF. CDR3 sequence (DNA): TGTGCCAGCTCACCCTTCAGAACAGATACGCAGTATTTT. Using reference TRBV18 and TRBJ2-3 for the parts outside the CDR3, the full variable domain is NAGVMQNPRHLVRRRGQEARLRCSPMKGHSHVYWYRQLPEEGLKFMVYLQKENIIDESGMPKERFSAEFPKEGPSILRIQQVVRGDSAAYFCASSPFRTDTQYFGPGTRLTVL.

This chain connects TRBV5-4 to TRBJ2-7; 7 nucleotides match TRBD2. Germline V gene data show CDR1 as SGHNT and CDR2 as YYREEE (reference sequence). V was pared by 1 base and J by 2 bases, with 3 bases of the junction left unmatched. This CDR3 comprises 14 residues. The DNA for the CDR3 is TGTGCCAGCAGCTTGACGGGGGGTCCCTACGAGCAGTACTTC. It encodes CASSLTGGPYEQYF.

This chain connects TRBV29-1 to TRBJ1-1; 8 bases line up with TRBD1. V trimming: 7 bases; J trimming: 1 base; junction bases outside the gene matches: 2. The CDR3 extends over 12 amino acids. Germline V lookup: CDR1 SQVTM, CDR2 ANQGSEA. The CDR3, as DNA: TGCAGCGCTGACAGGGGGAACACTGAAGCTTTCTTT. Translated: CSADRGNTEAFF.

In its sample, this clone was seen once. The rearrangement uses TRBV29-1 and TRBJ2-7; perhaps TRBD1 as D (6 bases). The V gene's germline CDR1 is SQVTM and CDR2 ANQGSEA. This CDR3 is built from 16 residues. The V end was cut by 6 bases, the J end by 3 bases, with 24 bases between. The CDR3 is CSVQGARDTKGYEQYF. The CDR3 DNA reads as TGCAGCGTACAAGGGGCCCGGGACACCAAGGGCTACGAGCAGTACTTC.

The rearrangement links TRBV5-1 to TRBJ1-6; possible D gene TRBD1, 5 bases. CDR1 SGHRS and CDR2 YFSETQ come from the germline V gene. V dropped 4 bases and J dropped 8 bases, with 10 bases sitting between them. The CDR3 is 13 amino acids. The CDR3 DNA follows: TGCGCCAGCAGCGCTGACAGAGATTCACCCCTCCACTTT. Translation gives CASSADRDSPLHF.

A few counts support this clone. The chain is built from TRBV18 and TRBJ1-5; TRBD1 matches 8 bases. The V gene's germline CDR1 is KGHSH and CDR2 LQKENI. The J segment lost 8 bases and the V segment lost 4 bases, leaving 7 bases of the junction unmatched. The CDR3 consists of 14 residues. CDR3 sequence reads: CASSQQGEKKPQHF. The CDR3 DNA reads TGTGCCAGCTCACAACAGGGGGAAAAGAAGCCCCAGCATTTT. Full variable domain (outside the CDR3, taken from reference TRBV18 and TRBJ1-5): NAGVMQNPRHLVRRRGQEARLRCSPMKGHSHVYWYRQLPEEGLKFMVYLQKENIIDESGMPKERFSAEFPKEGPSILRIQQVVRGDSAAYFCASSQQGEKKPQHFGDGTRLSIL.

The count of this clone is one. The chain joins TRBV6-1 to TRBJ1-3; D not resolved. The CDR3 contains 15 residues. Germline V gives CDR1 MNHNS, CDR2 SASEGT. Trimming removed 2 bases at V and 0 bases at J, with 8 bases between. CDR3 protein: CASSEMWHSGNTIYF. The CDR3 DNA sequence: TGTGCCAGCAGTGAAATGTGGCACTCTGGAAACACCATATATTTT.

The chain combines TRBV24-1 with TRBJ2-3, with 8 nucleotides matching TRBD2. The germline CDR1 and CDR2 sequences are KGHDR and SFDVKD. With 7 bases clipped from V and 5 bases from J, the junction kept 10 bases outside the gene matches. This CDR3 spans 15 amino acids. The CDR3 nucleotides read TGTGCCACCAGGGGACTAGACGGGGGCCTAGATACGCAGTATTTT. Encoded protein: CATRGLDGGLDTQYF.

The chain recombines TRBV30 with TRBJ2-7, with 9 bases identical to TRBD1. Germline-derived CDR1 and CDR2 are GTSNPN and SVGIG (reference sequence). CDR3 length: 15 residues. The ends lost 2 bases at V and 2 bases at J; junction bases unmatched: 7. As DNA, the CDR3 is TGTGCCTGGAGTCCCGACAGGGGGGAGGCCTACGAGCAGTACTTC. It encodes CAWSPDRGEAYEQYF. The full variable domain, completed using reference TRBV30 and TRBJ2-7, is SQTIHQWPATLVQPVGSPLSLECTVEGTSNPNLYWYRQAAGRGLQLLFYSVGIGQISSEVPQNLSASRPQDRQFILSSKKLLLSDSGFYLCAWSPDRGEAYEQYFGPGTRLTVT.

The J gene is TRBJ1-6, the V gene TRBV19; the match to TRBD1 covers 7 bases. V was pared by 5 bases and J by 6 bases, with 7 bases of the junction left unmatched. Germline V gene data show CDR1 as LNHDA and CDR2 as SQIVND (reference sequence). The CDR3 contains 15 residues. The CDR3 DNA reads as TGTGCCAGTAGTCCCGCGGCAGGGGGTAATTCACCCCTCCACTTT. This gives the protein CASSPAAGGNSPLHF.